Each of the 10 T cell receptor beta chains below was sequenced from the same sample in a study of blood T cell repertoires in COVID-19 (dated by TCRdb to the early 2020s). The library was generated by the immunoSEQ multiplex PCR assay. TCRdb took this table from immuneACCESS and kept in-frame rearrangements with V and J called. Such tables lack part of the clones; where checked against another copy, unresolved V genes explain under half of the gap, and the rest is unexplained. The table for this sample lists fewer than 110,000 clones; around 88% of them were counted only once. 5.5% to 8% of the sample is in the top ten clones. The specimen sequenced was peripheral blood. These receptors all stem from a man over 45 with active or convalescent COVID-19.

The chain has TRBV28 and TRBJ2-7; TRBD1 aligns across 7 bases. The V and J ends lost 4 bases and 6 bases, in that order; junction bases with no gene match: 9. This CDR3 has 14 amino acids. Germline CDR1 and CDR2: MDHEN and SYDVKM. This CDR3 is CASSSGTVLLEQYF. CDR3 DNA: TGTGCCAGCAGTTCCGGGACAGTCTTGCTCGAGCAGTACTTC.

This chain connects TRBV10-3 to TRBJ2-1; the D is unclear. There are 14 residues in the CDR3. From germline, CDR1 is ENHRY and CDR2 SYGVKD. With 0 bases removed from V and 12 bases from J, the gap between germline ends came to 15 bases. This CDR3 is CAISESLVTETQFF. The CDR3 region has the DNA TGTGCCATCAGTGAGTCGTTAGTAACAGAAACGCAGTTCTTC.

V gene TRBV6-6 combines with J gene TRBJ1-4; a weak D match, TRBD1 (5 bases). CDR1 is MNHNY and CDR2 is SVGAGI in the germline V gene (reference sequence). There are 13 residues in the CDR3. Trimming shortened V by 10 bases and J by 0 bases, and 9 bases separated the two germline ends. The CDR3 is CATGAATNEKLFF. As DNA, the CDR3 is TGTGCCACTGGGGCAGCAACTAATGAAAAACTGTTTTTT.

A remark on this clone: Other DNA sequences of this sample code for an identical CDR3. This chain links TRBV7-2 with TRBJ2-5, with a weak D call TRBD2 (6 bases). Germline CDR1 and CDR2: SGHTA and FQGNSA. The V and J ends lost 1 base and 4 bases respectively, with 7 bases between them. This CDR3 has 13 amino acids. The CDR3 spells CASSLGGLETQYF. The DNA for the CDR3 is TGTGCCAGCAGCTTAGGGGGACTAGAGACCCAGTACTTC.

V gene TRBV4-1 combines with J gene TRBJ2-7; 16 bases map to TRBD2. CDR3 length: 17 residues. The germline V gene has CDR1 MGHRA and CDR2 YSYEKL. J gave up 5 bases and V 2 bases, and 6 bases lay outside the gene matches. CDR3 protein: CASSQPLGLAGGNEQYF. The CDR3 DNA is TGCGCCAGCAGCCAACCCTTGGGACTAGCGGGAGGGAACGAGCAGTACTTC.

This clone was observed once. This chain links TRBV5-4 with TRBJ1-1, with 9 bases identical to TRBD1. The CDR3 totals 15 residues. The V and J ends lost 5 bases and 2 bases, in that order; junction bases with no gene match: 7. CDR1 SGHNT and CDR2 YYREEE come from the germline V gene (reference sequence). The CDR3 here is CASSRTGARNTEAFF. CDR3 sequence (DNA): TGTGCCAGCAGTCGGACAGGGGCCCGCAACACTGAAGCTTTCTTT.

In regard to this clone: This CDR3 is also generated by other DNA sequences in the sample. The genes are TRBV19 and TRBJ1-4; 8 bases match TRBD1. Trimming removed 5 bases from V and 4 bases from J; junction bases left unmatched: 3. In germline, CDR1 is LNHDA, CDR2 SQIVND (reference sequence). This CDR3 has 14 residues. DNA of the CDR3: TGTGCCAGTAGTTCTACAGGGGGTAATGAAAAACTGTTTTTT. It specifies CASSSTGGNEKLFF.

The chain couples TRBV2 to TRBJ2-3, with TRBD1 matching 7 bases. Germline assignment: CDR1 SNHLY and CDR2 FYNNEI. Germline trimming cut 3 bases from V and 6 bases from J; bases unmatched to any gene: 9. This CDR3 contains 15 residues. CDR3 sequence (DNA): TGTGCCAGCAGTGAGGACAGGCTCCTTTCGGATACGCAGTATTTT. Translating it yields CASSEDRLLSDTQYF. Filled out from reference TRBV2 and TRBJ2-3, the complete variable domain reads EPEVTQTPSHQVTQMGQEVILRCVPISNHLYFYWYRQILGQKVEFLVSFYNNEISEKSEIFDDQFSVERPDGSNFTLKIRSTKLEDSAMYFCASSEDRLLSDTQYFGPGTRLTVL.

The gene calls are TRBV23-1 and TRBJ1-2; 7 nucleotides match TRBD1. TRBV23-1 is noted as an ORF with a role that remains uncertain. V shed 6 bases and J 7 bases; nucleotides not matched to a gene: 11. This CDR3 is 14 amino acids long. The CDR3 DNA follows: TGCGCCAGCAGAACAGGGGACGTGGAGCCTGGCTACACCTTC. It specifies CASRTGDVEPGYTF.

The CDR3 spells CASSVGTLGTVGSGANVLTF. The CDR3 bases are TGTGCCAGCAGTGTAGGGACCCTCGGGACAGTGGGTTCTGGGGCCAACGTCCTGACTTTC. The chain uses TRBV27 and TRBJ2-6; 7 nucleotides match TRBD1. Germline V gives CDR1 MNHEY, CDR2 SMNVEV (reference sequence). CDR3 length equals 20 residues. The V segment lost 5 bases and the J segment 1 base; nucleotides outside the gene matches: 17.